This T cell receptor beta chain was sequenced for a study of metastatic and nonmetastatic thyroid tumors. Turning to the study itself: The comparison covered peripheral blood and tumor or nodule tissue in malignant and benign thyroid patients. Findings and caveats of the study: Versus benign nodules, malignant thyroid tumors reportedly had significantly higher TCR beta diversity, in blood and tumor.

V gave up 9 bases and J gave up 4 bases, with 12 bases separating them. The CDR3 has 12 amino acids. The germline CDR1 and CDR2 sequences are MNHNS and SASEGT. TCRdb re-called clones from the PCR reads using MiXCR. The table lists around 18,000 clones, about 34% of them singletons, with more than 15% in the top ten. No patient had received any treatment before thyroid surgery. Only a few counts were recorded for this clone. What it recognizes is unknown. The sequence was obtained from a female donor with papillary thyroid cancer or a benign thyroid nodule (not recorded which). Some clones in this sample may be carry-over from other donors' samples. The sample consisted of tumor tissue. The chain combines TRBV6-1 with TRBJ1-2, with a tentative D call TRBD1 (5 bases). In DNA, the CDR3 is TGTGCCAGTGGGGGACTCTTCTATGGCTACACCTTC. Translated, it gives CASGGLFYGYTF.